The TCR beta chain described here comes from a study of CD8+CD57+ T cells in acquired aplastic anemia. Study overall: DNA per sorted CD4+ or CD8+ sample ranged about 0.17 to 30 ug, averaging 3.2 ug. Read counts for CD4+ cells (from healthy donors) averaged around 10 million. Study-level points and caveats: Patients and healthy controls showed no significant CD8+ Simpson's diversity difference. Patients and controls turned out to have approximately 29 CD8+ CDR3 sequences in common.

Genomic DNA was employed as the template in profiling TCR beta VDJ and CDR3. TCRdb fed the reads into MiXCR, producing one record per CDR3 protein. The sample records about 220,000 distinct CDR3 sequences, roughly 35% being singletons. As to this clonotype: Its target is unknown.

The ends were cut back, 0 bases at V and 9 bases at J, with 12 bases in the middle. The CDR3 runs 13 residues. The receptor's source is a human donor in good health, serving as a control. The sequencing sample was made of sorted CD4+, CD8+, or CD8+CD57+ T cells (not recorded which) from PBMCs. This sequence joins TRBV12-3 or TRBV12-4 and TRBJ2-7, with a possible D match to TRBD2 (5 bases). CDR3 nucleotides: TGTGCCAGCAGTTTAGCGGAGTCCGGAGGGCAGTACTTC. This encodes CASSLAESGGQYF.